The 9 T cell receptor beta chains in this list originate from one sample, sequenced in a study of blood T cell repertoires in COVID-19. Here immunoSEQ multiplex PCR was the method, and the copy in TCRdb shows in-frame clones only, minus some. The table records some 170,000 clones, around four fifths of them present only once. The material sequenced was peripheral blood. All receptors come from a man aged 65 to 79 with acute or convalescent COVID-19.

The CDR3 reads CASTPSGQAIGNTIYF. In DNA, the CDR3 is TGTGCCAGCACCCCTTCGGGACAGGCCATAGGAAACACCATATATTTT. The J gene is TRBJ1-3, the V gene TRBV9; 8 bases match TRBD1. J lost 4 bases, V lost 6 bases, and 12 bases had no gene match. This CDR3 has 16 residues. Germline values: CDR1 SGDLS, CDR2 YYNGEE.

The chain combines TRBV30 with TRBJ2-3; TRBD2 matches at 8 bases. Trimming removed 7 bases from V and 0 bases from J; junction bases left unmatched: 12. CDR1 is GTSNPN, CDR2 SVGIG, per germline (reference sequence). The CDR3 totals 16 residues. This CDR3 is CASSSGGVYSTDTQYF. CDR3 sequence (DNA): TGTGCCTCGTCTTCCGGGGGGGTTTATAGCACAGATACGCAGTATTTT.

V gene TRBV6-6 combines with J gene TRBJ1-1; 7 nucleotides agree with TRBD1. This CDR3 is built from 15 residues. Trimming removed 0 bases from V and 5 bases from J; junction bases left unmatched: 6. From germline, CDR1 is MNHNY and CDR2 SVGAGI (reference sequence). The CDR3 protein is CASSYSELTGTEAFF. The DNA of the CDR3 is TGTGCCAGCAGTTACTCTGAACTGACAGGGACTGAAGCTTTCTTT.

J is TRBJ2-7 and V is TRBV10-3; tentatively, D is TRBD1 (6 bases). Trimming left V 7 bases short and J 1 base short, with 11 bases between. Germline V CDR1 and CDR2: ENHRY, SYGVKD. CDR3 length equals 13 residues. In nucleotides, the CDR3 is TGTGCCATCACCCGGGACACTTCCTACGAGCAGTACTTC. Protein product: CAITRDTSYEQYF.

The chain has TRBV10-3 and TRBJ1-1; D gene ambiguous. Germline-derived CDR1 and CDR2 are ENHRY and SYGVKD. V was trimmed by 11 bases and J by 1 base, leaving 14 bases between them. The CDR3 is made up of 13 amino acids. The DNA of the CDR3 is TGTGCCTCAGCGGCCCCCTGGAACACTGAAGCTTTCTTT. This encodes CASAAPWNTEAFF.

The CDR3 nucleotides are TGTGCCAGCAGTCCAACAGGGGATAGCAATCAGCCCCAGCATTTT. Translation gives CASSPTGDSNQPQHF. The chain carries TRBV6-4 and TRBJ1-5; 7 bases map to TRBD1. Germline lookup yields CDR1 MRHNA and CDR2 SNTAGT. V gave up 5 bases and J gave up 0 bases; unmatched junction bases: 4. The CDR3 length is 15 residues.

J is TRBJ1-1 and V is TRBV7-9, with 7 nucleotides matching TRBD1. Looked up from germline, CDR1 is SEHNR and CDR2 is FQNEAQ (reference sequence). The CDR3 length is 14 residues. J gave up 5 bases and V 3 bases, and 6 bases lay outside the gene matches. The CDR3, as DNA: TGTGCCAGCAGCTTCCCTGACAGGGAAACTGAAGCTTTCTTT. This encodes CASSFPDRETEAFF.

The V call is TRBV27, the J call TRBJ2-7, with TRBD1 as a possible D gene (6 bases). V lost 6 bases and J 5 bases, leaving 17 bases between the germline ends. Germline V gene data show CDR1 as MNHEY and CDR2 as SMNVEV (reference sequence). There are 14 residues in the CDR3. The CDR3 loop is CASSLGQGPDEQYF. As DNA, the CDR3 is TGTGCCAGCAGCCTGGGACAAGGGCCAGACGAGCAGTACTTC.

This chain joins TRBV7-2 and TRBJ1-1; D remains ambiguous. V lost 6 bases and J lost 1, with 9 bases in between. Germline CDR1 SGHTA, CDR2 FQGNSA. The CDR3 totals 13 residues. The CDR3 protein is CASSIRQNTEAFF. In DNA, the CDR3 is TGTGCCAGCAGTATCAGACAGAACACTGAAGCTTTCTTT.